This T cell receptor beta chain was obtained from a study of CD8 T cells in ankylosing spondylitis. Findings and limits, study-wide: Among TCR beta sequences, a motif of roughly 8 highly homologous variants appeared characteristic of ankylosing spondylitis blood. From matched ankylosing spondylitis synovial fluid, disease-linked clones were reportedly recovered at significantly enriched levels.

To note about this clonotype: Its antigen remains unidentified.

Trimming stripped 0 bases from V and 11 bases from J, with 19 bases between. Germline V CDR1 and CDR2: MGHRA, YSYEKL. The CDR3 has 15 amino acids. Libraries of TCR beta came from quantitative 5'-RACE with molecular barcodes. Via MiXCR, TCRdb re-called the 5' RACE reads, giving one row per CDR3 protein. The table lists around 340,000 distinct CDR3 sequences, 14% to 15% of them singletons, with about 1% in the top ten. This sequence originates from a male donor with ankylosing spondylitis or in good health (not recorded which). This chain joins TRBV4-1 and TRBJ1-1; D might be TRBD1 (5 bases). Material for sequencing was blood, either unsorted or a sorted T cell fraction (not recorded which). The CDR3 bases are TGCGCCAGCAGCCAAGATCCCCAGGGACTAAACCCCGCTTTCTTT. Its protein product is CASSQDPQGLNPAFF.